The 16 T cell receptor beta chains reported below all come from one sample, sequenced in a study of cytomegalovirus exposure and HLA in healthy donors (TCRdb year 2017). The library was made by the immunoSEQ multiplex PCR assay. Not all clones reach the TCRdb copy of this immuneACCESS table, which keeps in-frame sequences only. Checked studies attribute under half of the gap to unresolved V genes and leave the rest unexplained. Present in this sample are more than 200,000 clones, about 90% of which were seen just once. The ten largest account for approximately 3.1% of the sample. Input material: PBMCs. The receptors stem from a woman aged 25 to 39 in good health and CMV-seronegative.

V and J are TRBV27 and TRBJ2-7; 7 bases align to TRBD1. In germline, CDR1 is MNHEY, CDR2 SMNVEV (reference sequence). The V segment lost 6 bases and the J segment 2 bases; nucleotides outside the gene matches: 4. There are 13 residues in the CDR3. CDR3 protein: CASSRGTAYEQYF. The CDR3 DNA reads TGTGCCAGCAGCCGTGGGACAGCCTACGAGCAGTACTTC.

The rearrangement joins TRBV27 to TRBJ2-7, with unresolved D. The CDR3 loop spans 15 amino acids. The ends were cut back, 4 bases at V and 2 bases at J, with 15 bases in the middle. Looked up from germline, CDR1 is MNHEY and CDR2 is SMNVEV (reference sequence). As DNA, the CDR3 is TGTGCCAGCAGTTCGCAGATCCTGGGAACCTACGAGCAGTACTTC. Protein product: CASSSQILGTYEQYF.

The CDR3, as DNA: TGTGCCAGCAGCTCCATACCGCCGAGGACTAGCGGGGTCTCTAGCACAGATACGCAGTATTTT. It translates to CASSSIPPRTSGVSSTDTQYF. This chain connects TRBV7-6 to TRBJ2-3; 12 nucleotides align to TRBD2. The CDR3 totals 21 residues. V dropped 4 bases and J dropped 0; count of bases not matched to a gene: 17. Per germline, CDR1 SGHVS and CDR2 FNYEAQ.

The chain's CDR3 is CASTSGSNTGELFF. CDR3 sequence (DNA): TGTGCCAGCACGAGCGGGAGTAACACCGGGGAGCTGTTTTTT. The chain carries TRBV28 and TRBJ2-2; 8 bases are shared with TRBD2. The CDR3 runs to 14 residues. The trim removed 7 bases at V and 2 bases at J, leaving 3 bases unmatched. Germline CDR1 and CDR2: MDHEN and SYDVKM.

The J gene is TRBJ2-7, the V gene TRBV11-2; D unresolved. V lost 1 base and J 2 bases, leaving 12 bases between the germline ends. CDR1 and CDR2 (germline): SGHAT, FQNNGV. CDR3 size: 15 residues. The CDR3 nucleotides are TGTGCCAGCAGCTTAGCCGGCAGGTATCCCTACGAGCAGTACTTC. It codes for CASSLAGRYPYEQYF.

The V and J genes are TRBV7-8 and TRBJ2-4, with D tentatively TRBD2 (6 bases). Looked up from germline, CDR1 is SGHVS and CDR2 is FQNEAQ. There are 16 residues in the CDR3. V dropped 0 bases and J dropped 5 bases, with 14 bases sitting between them. CDR3 region: CASSLAASGGQNIQYF. The CDR3 DNA sequence: TGTGCCAGCAGCTTAGCGGCCTCCGGAGGGCAAAACATTCAGTACTTC. Together with reference TRBV7-8 and TRBJ2-4, the CDR3 gives the full variable domain: GAGVSQSPRYKVAKRGQDVALRCDPISGHVSLFWYQQALGQGPEFLTYFQNEAQLDKSGLPSDRFFAERPEGSVSTLKIQRTQQEDSAVYLCASSLAASGGQNIQYFGAGTRLSVL.

The chain has TRBV7-9 and TRBJ2-3; D may correspond to TRBD1 or TRBD2 (5 bases each). Germline V gene sequence: CDR1 SEHNR, CDR2 FQNEAQ (reference sequence). V lost 2 bases to trimming and J lost 6 bases, with 15 bases between them. The CDR3 loop spans 15 amino acids. CDR3 DNA sequence: TGTGCCAGCAGCTTAAGAGGGGCCGCCCCCGATACGCAGTATTTT. Its translation is CASSLRGAAPDTQYF.

The rearrangement uses TRBV14 and TRBJ2-7, with D perhaps TRBD2 (5 bases). The CDR3 sequence is 17 residues long. From germline, CDR1 is SGHDN and CDR2 FVKESK. V dropped 2 bases and J dropped 5 bases, with 22 bases sitting between them. The chain's CDR3 is CASSQSLRAQRADEQYF. CDR3 bases: TGTGCCAGCAGCCAATCTCTCCGGGCCCAGAGGGCCGACGAGCAGTACTTC.

CDR3 residues: CATSSNILGLASTGELFF. The CDR3 coding sequence is TGTGCCACCAGCAGCAACATTTTGGGACTAGCGAGCACCGGGGAGCTGTTTTTT. The V call is TRBV15, the J call TRBJ2-2; TRBD2 agrees at 10 bases. The J segment lost 4 bases and the V segment lost 3 bases, leaving 11 bases of the junction unmatched. Germline V CDR1 and CDR2: LNHNV, YYDKDF (reference sequence). The CDR3 runs 18 residues.

This sequence joins TRBV29-1 and TRBJ2-5; the D gene is possibly TRBD2 (6 bases). The germline V gene has CDR1 SQVTM and CDR2 ANQGSEA. V was cut by 3 bases and J by 3 bases, with 14 bases left in between. The CDR3 runs to 14 residues. CDR3 protein: CSVDVSGGEETQYF. Written as DNA, the CDR3 is TGCAGCGTTGATGTTAGCGGAGGGGAAGAGACCCAGTACTTC. The full variable domain, in which reference TRBV29-1 and TRBJ2-5 provide the parts outside the CDR3, is SAVISQKPSRDICQRGTSLTIQCQVDSQVTMMFWYRQQPGQSLTLIATANQGSEATYESGFVIDKFPISRPNLTFSTLTVSNMSPEDSSIYLCSVDVSGGEETQYFGPGTRLLVL.

The genes are TRBV15 and TRBJ2-2; no definite D call. V gave up 1 base and J gave up 2 bases, with 14 bases separating them. There are 17 residues in the CDR3. From germline, CDR1 is LNHNV and CDR2 YYDKDF (reference sequence). This CDR3 is CATSRGSSLTNTGELFF. The CDR3 DNA is TGTGCCACCAGCAGAGGCAGTAGCCTAACTAACACCGGGGAGCTGTTTTTT.

The chain uses TRBV19 and TRBJ2-7; TRBD1 agrees at 9 bases. There are 15 residues in the CDR3. Germline assignment: CDR1 LNHDA and CDR2 SQIVND (reference sequence). The V and J ends lost 3 bases and 5 bases, in that order; junction bases with no gene match: 8. In nucleotides, the CDR3 is TGTGCCAGTAGTATCGGGACAGGGCTATCCAACGAGCAGTACTTC. Its protein is CASSIGTGLSNEQYF. The whole variable domain, filled in from reference TRBV19 and TRBJ2-7, reads DGGITQSPKYLFRKEGQNVTLSCEQNLNHDAMYWYRQDPGQGLRLIYYSQIVNDFQKGDIAEGYSVSREKKESFPLTVTSAQKNPTAFYLCASSIGTGLSNEQYFGPGTRLTVT.

CDR3 in amino acids: CASSHRGGTGELFF. The CDR3 coding sequence is TGTGCCAGCAGCCACCGGGGGGGCACCGGGGAGCTGTTTTTT. The rearrangement uses TRBV7-9 and TRBJ2-2, with 8 nucleotides matching TRBD2. This CDR3 is 14 amino acids long. CDR1 SEHNR and CDR2 FQNEAQ come from the germline V gene (reference sequence). J gave up 4 bases and V 5 bases, and 3 bases lay outside the gene matches.

This clone has only one observation. The gene calls are TRBV9 and TRBJ2-5; D may correspond to TRBD1 or TRBD2 (7 bases each). This CDR3 comprises 15 residues. Germline loops: CDR1 SGDLS, CDR2 YYNGEE. V was trimmed by 6 bases and J by 5 bases, leaving 20 bases between them. The chain's CDR3 is CASTRGGGRGETQYF. CDR3 nucleotides: TGTGCCAGCACCAGGGGGGGCGGGAGAGGGGAGACCCAGTACTTC.

V is TRBV5-4 and J is TRBJ2-7; TRBD1 is a possible D gene (5 bases). The CDR3 is made up of 13 amino acids. V shed 3 bases and J shed 2 bases, with 9 bases lying between them. Germline CDR1 reads SGHNT; CDR2 reads YYREEE (reference sequence). The CDR3 DNA reads TGTGCCAGCAGCTCCAGGGAAACCTACGAGCAGTACTTC. It yields the protein CASSSRETYEQYF.

The chain uses TRBV7-9 and TRBJ2-7; TRBD1 agrees at 10 bases. The CDR3 extends over 14 amino acids. Germline CDR1 and CDR2: SEHNR and FQNEAQ (reference sequence). V lost 4 bases to trimming and J lost 3 bases; unmatched junction nucleotides: 3. CDR3 DNA: TGTGCCAGCAGCTCAGGGACAGGGGTCTACGAGCAGTACTTC. Its translation is CASSSGTGVYEQYF.